These T cell receptor beta chains were read from a single sample in a study of technical replicates of blood from a few donors. Profiled with immunoSEQ multiplex PCR; TCRdb holds only in-frame clones, not every one. The sample carries approximately 75,000 clones, about 97% recorded once. Sample: T cells isolated from PBMCs. These receptor sequences come from a human donor in good health. Both conserved end residues are trimmed from each CDR3.

v_gene,j_gene,CDR3aa
TRBV4-1,TRBJ2-3,ASSRQTGGTDTQY
TRBV5-1,TRBJ1-4,ASSRRGGTYATNEKLF
TRBV6-5,TRBJ2-2,ASRNQGATGELF
TRBV5-4,TRBJ2-7,ASSQPGLVYEQY
TRBV7-9,TRBJ1-1,ASSFKFNRDRDNEAF
TRBV4-3,TRBJ2-3,ASSQLTVTDTQY
TRBV5-6,TRBJ2-7,ASSIGHRGQYEQY
TRBV19,TRBJ2-3,ASSLAGWASSTDTQY
TRBV27,TRBJ2-3,ASSDRGAGDTQY
TRBV4-1,TRBJ2-7,ASSQETGPYEQY
TRBV30,TRBJ2-3,AYVADTQY
TRBV5-1,TRBJ2-7,ASSPPPGGEQY
TRBV7-3,TRBJ2-1,ASSLTSGGVNEQF
TRBV11-1,TRBJ1-1,ASSLGRNTEAF
TRBV7-9,TRBJ2-5,ASSPGTTGETQY
TRBV4-1,TRBJ1-1,ASSHGQSTEAF
TRBV7-2,TRBJ2-4,ASTGTKGGNIQY
TRBV5-6,TRBJ1-1,ASSLTDSDGAF
TRBV6-5,TRBJ1-5,ASSAGTGGRQPQH
TRBV9,TRBJ1-1,ASSKGHMNTEAF
TRBV30,TRBJ2-7,AWSGAGGYEQY
TRBV5-1,TRBJ1-2,ASSLGSGYGYT
TRBV5-4,TRBJ2-1,ASSPRLAGGNNEQF
TRBV5-1,TRBJ2-7,ASSLLFLTSASRYEQY
TRBV9,TRBJ1-2,ASTLGGATYGYT
TRBV4-3,TRBJ1-2,ASSQEPQVAGPYGYT
TRBV9,TRBJ1-1,ASSVGAGASGTEAF
TRBV9,TRBJ2-7,ASSERPTGALNSYEQY
TRBV11-3,TRBJ2-1,ASSDGIYNEQF
TRBV7-3,TRBJ2-1,ASSPTGLAGRSYNEQF
TRBV5-1,TRBJ2-3,ASSSLAGVVTDTQY
TRBV20-1,TRBJ2-7,SAIIYEQY
TRBV28,TRBJ2-1,ASSTTQRTSGRSFEQF
TRBV7-6,TRBJ1-1,ASSLAQGGSTEAF
TRBV4-1,TRBJ1-4,ASSHNSRDRYEKLF
TRBV29-1,TRBJ2-7,SVDGGSGEQY
TRBV6-5,TRBJ2-4,ASSNSQNIQY
TRBV9,TRBJ1-2,ASRQGYGYT
TRBV7-2,TRBJ2-7,ASSYRGSYEQY
TRBV7-9,TRBJ2-7,ASSSDSGEQY
TRBV6-5,TRBJ2-7,ASSYDAESGEQY
TRBV7-2,TRBJ2-7,AGVGGIGTYEQY
TRBV29-1,TRBJ1-2,SVEGGEIYYGYT
TRBV7-2,TRBJ2-1,ASSLAPGTSGNNEQF
TRBV11-2,TRBJ1-4,ASSSIQGPNEKLF
TRBV19,TRBJ2-5,ASSMDREETQY
TRBV19,TRBJ1-2,ASSTTGGIDYGYT
TRBV2,TRBJ1-5,ASTPGTTGGGQPQH
TRBV6-5,TRBJ1-1,ASTRDTEAF
TRBV9,TRBJ2-3,ASSFQGLPPDTQY
TRBV19,TRBJ2-7,ASSMGTGAYEQY
TRBV4-2,TRBJ2-7,ASSQDIVALAGGPHEQY
TRBV5-1,TRBJ2-3,ASSLVGPHTDTQY
TRBV2,TRBJ2-2,ASTGGGELF
TRBV6-4,TRBJ1-2,ASSAGEGGYT
TRBV5-1,TRBJ1-2,ASSLVQGAYGYT
TRBV19,TRBJ1-1,ASSAKYRGEAF
TRBV7-2,TRBJ1-2,ASSLGQQGEYGYT
TRBV21-1,TRBJ1-5,ASSKHRQSDQPQH
TRBV5-1,TRBJ2-1,ASSPGLAGGSSYNEQF